The rows below give T cell receptor beta chains drawn from one sample of a study of cytomegalovirus exposure and HLA in healthy donors. Profiled with immunoSEQ multiplex PCR; TCRdb holds only in-frame clones, not every one. Seen here are more than 85,000 clones, approximately 70% observed once, and the top ten hold about 4.3%. The sample taken for sequencing was PBMCs. Receptors were obtained from a woman aged 18-30 years in good health and CMV-seropositive. CDR3s include the opening cysteine and the closing phenylalanine or tryptophan. D genes are given only for firm matches. Clone size, where shown, is once, few, many, or a class for clones that have expanded.

>few|TRBV29-1|TRBD2|TRBJ2-1
TGCAGCGGGGGACGCACCCCTATAGCGGGAGGACTATACAATGAGCAGTTCTTC
CSGGRTPIAGGLYNEQFF
>.|TRBV7-6|.|TRBJ2-6
TGTGCCAGCAGCTTACAGGGAATAGCTGGGGCCAACGTCCTGACTTTC
CASSLQGIAGANVLTF
>.|TRBV6-1|TRBD2|TRBJ2-7
TGTGCCAGCAGTGAATATGCCCTAGGACTAGCGCACGAGCAGTACTTC
CASSEYALGLAHEQYF
>few|TRBV4-1|.|TRBJ1-4
TGCGCCAGCAGCCAAGGGGCCGAAAAACTGTTTTTT
CASSQGAEKLFF
>.|TRBV27|TRBD2|TRBJ2-3
TGTGCCAGCAGTTTATCGCGTGCTACCATTACTAGCGGCACAGATACGCAGTATTTT
CASSLSRATITSGTDTQYF
>.|TRBV30|.|TRBJ2-2
TGTGCCTGGAGCCGATTGTCGGGGGTAGGCACCGGGGAGCTGTTTTTT
CAWSRLSGVGTGELFF
>.|TRBV5-5|TRBD1|TRBJ1-1
TGTGCCAGCAGCTCTCAGGGGGACACTGAAGCTTTCTTT
CASSSQGDTEAFF
>.|TRBV15|.|TRBJ2-1
TGTGCCACCAGCAGAGTCCAGAAGGAGCAGTTCTTC
CATSRVQKEQFF
>.|TRBV7-9|TRBD2|TRBJ2-7
TGTGCCAGCAGCGGTAGGGGCAGGGACGCGGGAGGGCCCCACGAGCAGTACTTC
CASSGRGRDAGGPHEQYF
>.|TRBV16|.|TRBJ1-1
TGTGCCAGCAGCCAATCGCGGGGGAACACTGAAGCTTTCTTT
CASSQSRGNTEAFF
>.|TRBV5-1|TRBD2|TRBJ2-5
TGCGCCAGCAGGGACCGGGGGGGTGAGACCCAGTACTTC
CASRDRGGETQYF
>once|TRBV14|TRBD2|TRBJ2-7
TGTGCCAGCAGCGCCTTAACGGGGGGAGCGCAATCCTACGAGCAGTACTTC
CASSALTGGAQSYEQYF
>.|TRBV7-9|.|TRBJ2-3
TGTGCCAGCAACCCCCAGGTCGCAGATACGCAGTATTTT
CASNPQVADTQYF
>once|TRBV28|TRBD2|TRBJ2-5
TGTGCCAGCAGTTGGGGGGGGACCCAGTACTTC
CASSWGGTQYF
>few|TRBV6-5|TRBD2|TRBJ2-7
TGTGCCAGCAGGCCCTCGGGGGGCTCCTACGAGCAGTACTTC
CASRPSGGSYEQYF
>.|TRBV7-3|.|TRBJ2-2
TGTGCCAGCAGCTCGGACTTTTCTACCGGGGAGCTGTTTTTT
CASSSDFSTGELFF
>.|TRBV5-1|.|TRBJ1-2
TGCGCCAGCAGCTCCTACCCCACCACAGGGTTTGACTATGGCTACACCTTC
CASSSYPTTGFDYGYTF
>.|TRBV7-9|.|TRBJ1-2
TGTGCCAGCAGCTTAGCACAGGGTGGCTATGGCTACACCTTC
CASSLAQGGYGYTF
>.|TRBV27|TRBD2|TRBJ2-7
TGTGCCAGCAGTTTAAAGGCTAGCGGGAGCTACGAGCAGTACTTC
CASSLKASGSYEQYF
>.|TRBV30|TRBD2|TRBJ2-3
TGTGCCTGGAGTCGGACTAGCGCGTCACGTGGGGATACGCAGTATTTT
CAWSRTSASRGDTQYF
>.|TRBV28|.|TRBJ2-3
TGTGCCAGCAGACCTAGCAGAGATACGCAGTATTTT
CASRPSRDTQYF
>.|TRBV28|.|TRBJ2-3
TGTGCCAGCAGTCCCGGGACTTTCACAGATACGCAGTATTTT
CASSPGTFTDTQYF
>.|TRBV19|TRBD1|TRBJ1-5
TGTGCCAGTAGTCCGGGACAGCTCAATCAGCCCCAGCATTTT
CASSPGQLNQPQHF
>.|TRBV4-1|.|TRBJ2-5
TGCGCCAGCAGCCAAGCCAGAAAGGAGACCCAGTACTTC
CASSQARKETQYF
>.|TRBV10-2|.|TRBJ2-7
TGCGCCAGCAGCCTTACTAGTAGTTACGAGCAGTACTTC
CASSLTSSYEQYF
>.|TRBV5-4|TRBD2|TRBJ2-1
TGTGCCAGCAGCCCAATCGGGACTAGCGGGAGCCATGAGCAGTTCTTC
CASSPIGTSGSHEQFF
>.|TRBV6-4|TRBD2|TRBJ2-3
TGTGCCAGCAGTGAGGTAGCGGGAGGCGGTACAGATACGCAGTATTTT
CASSEVAGGGTDTQYF
>.|TRBV19|.|TRBJ1-2
TGTGCCAGTAGTGAAGGCCAGAGGTATGGCTACACCTTC
CASSEGQRYGYTF
>.|TRBV10-3|.|TRBJ1-5
TGTGGGTCAGGGGATGGCAATCAGCCCCAGCATTTT
CGSGDGNQPQHF
>few|TRBV15|.|TRBJ1-2
TGTGCCACCAGCAGAGGGCTAGCCGTCCGGACAGCCTATGGCTACACCTTC
CATSRGLAVRTAYGYTF
>.|TRBV11-2|TRBD2|TRBJ2-7
TGTGCCAGCAGCTTGGGACTAGCGGGATACGAGCAGTACTTC
CASSLGLAGYEQYF
>.|TRBV19|.|TRBJ2-1
TGTGCCAGTAGTCCCAGAACGGGGGTCAGCTCCTACAATGAGCAGTTCTTC
CASSPRTGVSSYNEQFF
>once|TRBV19|.|TRBJ1-2
TGTGCCAGTAGTCTCAAAAGTGGGCAGAACTATGGCTACACCTTC
CASSLKSGQNYGYTF
>few|TRBV27|.|TRBJ1-2
TGTGCCGCGGGATGGTCACGAGCCACGGGCTACACCTTC
CAAGWSRATGYTF
>.|TRBV19|TRBD1|TRBJ2-1
TGTGCCAGTAGCGCGGGACAGGGGCCATACAATGAGCAGTTCTTC
CASSAGQGPYNEQFF
>.|TRBV27|TRBD2|TRBJ2-5
TGTGCCAGCCTTGGGCTAGCGGGAAGGCAAGAGACCCAGTACTTC
CASLGLAGRQETQYF
>once|TRBV6-6|TRBD1|TRBJ1-1
TGTGCCAGCAGTCAGGGACAGGGGGCTGAAGCTTTCTTT
CASSQGQGAEAFF
>.|TRBV4-2|.|TRBJ2-1
TGTGCCAGCAGCCAAGACGGCTACAATGAGCAGTTCTTC
CASSQDGYNEQFF
>few|TRBV5-4|TRBD1|TRBJ1-4
TGTGCCAGCAGCCCGACGACAGGGGGGAATGAAAAACTGTTTTTT
CASSPTTGGNEKLFF
>.|TRBV2|TRBD2|TRBJ2-5
TGTGCCAGCAGTGAGTGGCTAGCGGGAGGAGAGACCCAGTACTTC
CASSEWLAGGETQYF
>.|TRBV30|TRBD1|TRBJ1-2
TGTGCCTGGAGTGTAAGGCAGGGGGCTTATGGCTACACCTTC
CAWSVRQGAYGYTF
>.|TRBV4-3|.|TRBJ2-7
TGCGCCAGCAGCCTCTATTTGGAGACAGCTGACTTCGCCTACGAGCAGTACTTC
CASSLYLETADFAYEQYF
>once|TRBV4-1|TRBD1|TRBJ2-1
TGCGCCAGCAGCCCCCGGGACAGGGGAAATGAGCAGTTCTTC
CASSPRDRGNEQFF
>.|TRBV7-2|TRBD2|TRBJ2-7
TGTGCCAGCAGCCTTAGCGGGAGCCCCTCCTACGAGCAGTACTTC
CASSLSGSPSYEQYF
>.|TRBV6-5|TRBD2|TRBJ2-3
TGTGCCAGCCAGAGGGGCGGGAGGGAGACAGATACGCAGTATTTT
CASQRGGRETDTQYF
>.|TRBV7-9|.|TRBJ1-3
TGTGCCAGCAGCTTAGACCAGGGGTTCGGAAACACCATATATTTT
CASSLDQGFGNTIYF
>.|TRBV5-1|.|TRBJ2-1
TGCGCCAGCAGCTTGGTTGGGCAGGATGAGCAGTTCTTC
CASSLVGQDEQFF
>.|TRBV5-5|.|TRBJ1-2
TGTGCCAGCAGCTTGGGACACAGCTATGGCTACACCTTC
CASSLGHSYGYTF
>.|TRBV29-1|TRBD1|TRBJ2-1
TGCAGCGTTCGTGGACAGGGGTCCGGTGATGAGCAGTTCTTC
CSVRGQGSGDEQFF
>few|TRBV4-1|TRBD2|TRBJ2-1
TGCGCCAGCAGCCGCGGACTAGCGAATGAGCAGTTCTTC
CASSRGLANEQFF
>few|TRBV6-5|.|TRBJ1-2
TGTGCCAGCAGCCCCGGGGGGGGCGACTATGGCTACACCTTC
CASSPGGGDYGYTF
>.|TRBV9|TRBD2|TRBJ2-2
TGTGCCAGCAGCACGACTAGCGGGGCGAACACCGGGGAGCTGTTTTTT
CASSTTSGANTGELFF
>many|TRBV6-5|.|TRBJ2-7
TGTGCCAGCAGTTACGAGCGCCAGGGGCACGAGCAGTACTTC
CASSYERQGHEQYF
>.|TRBV15|.|TRBJ1-2
TGTGCCACCAGCAGAGGGCACACCTTC
CATSRGHTF